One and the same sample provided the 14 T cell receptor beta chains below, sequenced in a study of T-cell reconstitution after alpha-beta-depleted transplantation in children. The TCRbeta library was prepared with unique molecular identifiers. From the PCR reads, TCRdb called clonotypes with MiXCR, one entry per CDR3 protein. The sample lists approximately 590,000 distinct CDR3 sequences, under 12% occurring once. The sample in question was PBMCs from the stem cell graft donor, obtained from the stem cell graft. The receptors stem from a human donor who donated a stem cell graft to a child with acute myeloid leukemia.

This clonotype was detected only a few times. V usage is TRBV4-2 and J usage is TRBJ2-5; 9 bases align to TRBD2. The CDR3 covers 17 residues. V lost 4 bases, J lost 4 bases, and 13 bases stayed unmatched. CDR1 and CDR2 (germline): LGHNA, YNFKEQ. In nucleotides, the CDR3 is TGTGCCAGCAGCCCCGACTACAGCGGGAGGCTGGGAGAGACCCAGTACTTC. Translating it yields CASSPDYSGRLGETQYF.

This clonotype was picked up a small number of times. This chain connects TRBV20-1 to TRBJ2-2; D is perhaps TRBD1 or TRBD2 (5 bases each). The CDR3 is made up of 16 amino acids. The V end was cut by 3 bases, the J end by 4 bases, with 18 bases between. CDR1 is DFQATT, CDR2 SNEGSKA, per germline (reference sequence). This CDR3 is CSASPAEGSGTGELFF. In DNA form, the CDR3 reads TGCAGTGCTAGCCCGGCCGAGGGGTCGGGCACCGGGGAGCTGTTTTTT.

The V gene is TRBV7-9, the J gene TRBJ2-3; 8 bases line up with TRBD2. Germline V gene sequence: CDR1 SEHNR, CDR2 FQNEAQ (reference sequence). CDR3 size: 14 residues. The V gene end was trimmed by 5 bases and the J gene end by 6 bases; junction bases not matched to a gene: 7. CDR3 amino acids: CASSPGTSLDTQYF. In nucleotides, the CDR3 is TGTGCCAGCAGCCCCGGGACTAGTTTGGATACGCAGTATTTT.

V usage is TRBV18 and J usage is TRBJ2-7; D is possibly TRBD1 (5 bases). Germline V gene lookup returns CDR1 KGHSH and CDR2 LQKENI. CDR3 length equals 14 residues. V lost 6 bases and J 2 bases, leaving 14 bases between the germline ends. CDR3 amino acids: CASSSRVSPYEQYF. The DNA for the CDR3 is TGTGCCAGCTCCAGCAGGGTTAGCCCCTACGAGCAGTACTTC.

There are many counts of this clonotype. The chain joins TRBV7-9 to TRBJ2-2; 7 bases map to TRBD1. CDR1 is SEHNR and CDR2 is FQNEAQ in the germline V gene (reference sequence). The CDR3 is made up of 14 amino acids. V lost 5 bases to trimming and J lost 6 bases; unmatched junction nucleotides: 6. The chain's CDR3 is CASSPTGYPGELFF. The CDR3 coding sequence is TGTGCCAGCAGCCCGACAGGGTACCCCGGGGAGCTGTTTTTT.

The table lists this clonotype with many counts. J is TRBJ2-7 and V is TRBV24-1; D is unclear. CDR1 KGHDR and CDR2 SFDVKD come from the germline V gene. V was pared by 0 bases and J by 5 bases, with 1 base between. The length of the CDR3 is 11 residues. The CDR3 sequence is CATSDLDEQYF. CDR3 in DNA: TGTGCCACCAGTGATTTGGACGAGCAGTACTTC.

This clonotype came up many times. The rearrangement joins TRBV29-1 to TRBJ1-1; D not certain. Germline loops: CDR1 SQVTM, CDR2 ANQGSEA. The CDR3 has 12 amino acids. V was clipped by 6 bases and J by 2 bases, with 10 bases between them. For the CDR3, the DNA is TGCAGCGTGACGTTTGTTAACACTGAAGCTTTCTTT. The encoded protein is CSVTFVNTEAFF. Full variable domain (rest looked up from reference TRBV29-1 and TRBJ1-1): SAVISQKPSRDICQRGTSLTIQCQVDSQVTMMFWYRQQPGQSLTLIATANQGSEATYESGFVIDKFPISRPNLTFSTLTVSNMSPEDSSIYLCSVTFVNTEAFFGQGTRLTVV.

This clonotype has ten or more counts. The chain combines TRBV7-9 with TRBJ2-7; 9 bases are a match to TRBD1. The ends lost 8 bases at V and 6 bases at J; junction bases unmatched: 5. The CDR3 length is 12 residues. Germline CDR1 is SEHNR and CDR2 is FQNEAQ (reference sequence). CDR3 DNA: TGTGCCAGCGTAGGGGACAGGGCCGAGCAGTACTTC. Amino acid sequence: CASVGDRAEQYF.

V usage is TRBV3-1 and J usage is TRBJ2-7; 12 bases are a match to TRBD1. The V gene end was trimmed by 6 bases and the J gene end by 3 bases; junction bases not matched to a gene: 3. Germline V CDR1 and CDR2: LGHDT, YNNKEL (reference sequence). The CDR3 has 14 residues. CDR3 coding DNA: TGTGCCAGCAGGGGGACAGGGGGCCTCTACGAGCAGTACTTC. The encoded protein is CASRGTGGLYEQYF.

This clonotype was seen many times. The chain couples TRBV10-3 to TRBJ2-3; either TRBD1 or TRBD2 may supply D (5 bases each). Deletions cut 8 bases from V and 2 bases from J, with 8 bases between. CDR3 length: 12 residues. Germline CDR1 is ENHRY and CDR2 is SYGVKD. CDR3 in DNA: TGTGCCATCGGGGGTGCCACAGATACGCAGTATTTT. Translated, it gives CAIGGATDTQYF.

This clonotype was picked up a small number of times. The CDR3 is CATKRTTSYEQYF. CDR3 nucleotide sequence: TGTGCCACCAAAAGGACCACTTCCTACGAGCAGTACTTC. The chain uses TRBV6-2 or TRBV6-3 and TRBJ2-7, with no clear D. The germline V and J ends were trimmed by 10 bases and 1 base, with 14 bases remaining between them. The CDR3 sequence is 13 residues long. Germline V gene data show CDR1 as MNHEY and CDR2 as SVGEGT.

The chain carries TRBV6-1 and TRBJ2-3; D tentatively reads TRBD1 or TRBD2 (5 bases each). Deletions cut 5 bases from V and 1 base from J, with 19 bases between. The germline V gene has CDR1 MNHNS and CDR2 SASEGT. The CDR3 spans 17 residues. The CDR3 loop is CASSITGTGPGTDTQYF. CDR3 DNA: TGTGCCAGCAGTATTACCGGGACCGGACCCGGCACAGATACGCAGTATTTT.

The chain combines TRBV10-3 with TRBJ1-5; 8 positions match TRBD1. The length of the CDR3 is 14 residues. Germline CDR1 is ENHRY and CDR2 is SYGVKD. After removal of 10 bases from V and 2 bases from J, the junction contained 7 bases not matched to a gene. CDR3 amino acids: CATGLTGGNQPQHF. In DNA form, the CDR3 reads TGTGCCACCGGATTGACAGGGGGCAATCAGCCCCAGCATTTT.

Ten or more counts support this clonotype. CDR3 in DNA: TGTGCCAGCAGAGACGGCTGGGGACCCGAAGAGACCCAGTACTTC. Translation: CASRDGWGPEETQYF. This chain links TRBV6-2 or TRBV6-3 with TRBJ2-5, with D perhaps matching TRBD1 or TRBD2 (5 bases each). Germline V gene data show CDR1 as MNHEY and CDR2 as SVGEGT. There are 15 residues in the CDR3. The V gene lost 6 bases and the J gene lost 3 bases, with 17 bases spanning the gap.